The clone carrying this T cell receptor beta chain was seen repeatedly, ten times or more. These data originate in a study of low-dose radiotherapy and immunotherapy resistance in tumors. For the study at large: Patients took aspirin 300 mg by mouth once daily. This continued for four cycles, starting on cycle 1 day 1.

Time point meaning: after trial treatment. Described treatment: LDRT plus nivolumab, ipilimumab, low-dose cyclophosphamide and aspirin (RACIN trial). This CDR3 spans 15 amino acids. Germline loops: CDR1 MNHNS, CDR2 SASEGT. The J segment lost 4 bases and the V segment lost 5 bases, leaving 5 bases of the junction unmatched. With TRAV- and TRBV-specific primers, first-strand cDNA was made, covering the alpha and beta chains. An approximately 19-cycle PCR with a constant-region primer and V-primer adapter amplified TCRs. TCRdb used MiXCR to reprocess the reads, holding one entry per CDR3 protein. The table shows roughly 100,000 distinct CDR3 sequences, with around 20% occurring only once.

The clonotype comes from a male donor with prostate cancer. The V and J genes are TRBV6-1 and TRBJ2-3; 11 bases align to TRBD2. The sample in question was PBMCs, obtained after low-dose radiotherapy plus immunotherapy. The CDR3 DNA is TGTGCCAGCAGTCTTAGCGGGGGGGCATCAGATACGCAGTATTTT. Amino acids: CASSLSGGASDTQYF.